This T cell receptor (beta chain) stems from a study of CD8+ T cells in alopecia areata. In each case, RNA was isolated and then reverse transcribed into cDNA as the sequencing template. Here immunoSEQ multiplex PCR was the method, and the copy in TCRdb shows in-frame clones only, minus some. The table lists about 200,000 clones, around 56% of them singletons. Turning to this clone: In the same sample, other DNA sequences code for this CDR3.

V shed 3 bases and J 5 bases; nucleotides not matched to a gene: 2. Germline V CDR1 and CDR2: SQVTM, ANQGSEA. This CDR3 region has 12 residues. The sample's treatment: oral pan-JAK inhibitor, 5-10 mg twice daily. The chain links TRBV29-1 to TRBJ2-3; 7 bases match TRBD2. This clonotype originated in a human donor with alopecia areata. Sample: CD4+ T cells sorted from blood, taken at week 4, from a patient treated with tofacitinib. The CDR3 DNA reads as TGCAGCGTTGACTCGGGAGGAGATACGCAGTATTTT. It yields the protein CSVDSGGDTQYF.